This T cell receptor beta chain was observed in a study of T cells after yellow fever vaccination. Across the study: Preparation of fractions with low cell numbers was performed using SMART-Seq v4 Ultra Low Input. Study outcomes and limitations: Clonotypes found in both CD4 and CD8 compartments made up a small share.

TCRdb used MiXCR to reprocess the 5' RACE reads, holding one entry per CDR3 protein. There are just under 600,000 distinct CDR3 sequences in the sample; roughly 13% occur only once, and about 14% lies in the top ten. Notes on this clonotype: The antigen is unknown.

V gave up 5 bases and J gave up 1 base, with 13 bases separating them. Germline CDR1 reads MNHEY; CDR2 reads SMNVEV (reference sequence). The CDR3 is made up of 15 amino acids. The chain couples TRBV27 to TRBJ2-3; no firm D call. This material consisted of PBMCs, taken on the day of the yellow fever booster vaccination. This TCR was recovered from a man aged 25-45 years who received the YFV17D yellow fever vaccine. CDR3 in DNA: TGTGCCAGCAGTAGGAGCTGGGCGGGCACAGATACGCAGTATTTT. Its translation is CASSRSWAGTDTQYF.